One and the same sample provided the 27 T cell receptor beta chains below, sequenced in a study of human T cells and chemical hapten exposure. TCRdb recomputed calls from the RACE reads with MiXCR, one row per CDR3 protein. The data contain 150,000 to 200,000 distinct CDR3 sequences, 20% to 25% of them singletons. Time point defined: patch test 1, 2 weeks after DPC sensitization. As to treatment: therapeutic diphenylcyclopropenone sensitization with weekly scalp DPC. Source: whole blood, taken in connection with sensitization to the hapten diphenylcyclopropenone (DPC). Receptors originate from a woman between 50 and 59 years old with alopecia areata. Some clones in this sample may be carry-over from other donors' samples.

The chain has TRBV20-1 and TRBJ1-1; possibly TRBD1 for D (5 bases). The CDR3 contains 15 residues. V was clipped by 3 bases and J by 4 bases, with 18 bases between them. Germline-derived CDR1 and CDR2 are DFQATT and SNEGSKA (reference sequence). CDR3 sequence reads: CSASRRSGLLTEAFF. The CDR3 nucleotides are TGCAGTGCTAGCCGGCGTTCAGGGCTACTCACTGAAGCTTTCTTT.

The chain uses TRBV11-2 and TRBJ2-1; 8 nucleotides agree with TRBD1. Trimming took 0 bases from V and 16 from J; bases not matched to a gene: 17. CDR3 length equals 16 residues. CDR1 and CDR2 from the germline V gene are SGHAT and FQNNGV. The CDR3 DNA follows: TGTGCCAGCAGCTTAGATGAACATGGAAGCCGGGGACAGGTATTCTTC. It yields the protein CASSLDEHGSRGQVFF.

The V gene is TRBV6-1, the J gene TRBJ1-3, with a tentative D call TRBD1 (6 bases). This CDR3 is 15 amino acids long. Trimming took off 2 bases at V and 0 bases at J, with 8 bases between the two ends. The germline gives CDR1 MNHNS, CDR2 SASEGT. CDR3 region: CASSERTASGNTIYF. In DNA form, the CDR3 reads TGTGCCAGCAGTGAAAGGACAGCCTCTGGAAACACCATATATTTT.

The V and J genes are TRBV29-1 and TRBJ2-3, with 11 bases fitting TRBD2. In germline, CDR1 is SQVTM, CDR2 ANQGSEA. CDR3 length: 14 amino acids. The V segment lost 5 bases and the J segment 6 bases; nucleotides outside the gene matches: 7. The CDR3 spells CSVLAGGPVDTQYF. DNA of the CDR3: TGCAGCGTTCTAGCGGGAGGCCCCGTCGATACGCAGTATTTT.

V is TRBV27 and J is TRBJ2-6; D call uncertain. This CDR3 comprises 15 residues. The germline CDR1 and CDR2 sequences are MNHEY and SMNVEV (reference sequence). Deletions cut 3 bases from V and 2 bases from J, with 8 bases between. The CDR3 loop reads CASSLLVAGANVLTF. The CDR3 coding sequence is TGTGCCAGCAGTTTGTTAGTTGCTGGGGCCAACGTCCTGACTTTC.

There are a few counts of this clonotype. The chain joins TRBV29-1 to TRBJ2-1, with D possibly matching TRBD1 (6 bases). Trimming shortened V by 4 bases and J by 0 bases, and 10 bases separated the two germline ends. CDR3 length: 14 amino acids. From germline, CDR1 is SQVTM and CDR2 ANQGSEA. The DNA for the CDR3 is TGCAGCGTTGGCCGGGACAACTCCTACAATGAGCAGTTCTTC. This sequence encodes CSVGRDNSYNEQFF.

Note on this clonotype: Relative to the germline gene, one junction end is altered; a read error may explain this. The gene calls are TRBV14 and TRBJ1-2; TRBD1 is a possible D gene (5 bases). This CDR3 is 14 amino acids long. Germline loops: CDR1 SGHDN, CDR2 FVKESK. The DNA of the CDR3 is TGTGCCAGCGCCATTGGGGCGTGGGACGAGGGCTACAACTTC. Its protein is CASAIGAWDEGYNF.

In its sample, this clonotype was seen a few times. The chain is built from TRBV3-1 and TRBJ2-6; no clear D gene. The CDR3 is 14 amino acids. The germline gives CDR1 LGHDT, CDR2 YNNKEL (reference sequence). The V gene lost 2 bases and the J gene lost 1 base, with 3 bases spanning the gap. The CDR3 nucleotides are TGTGCCAGCAGCCAACAATCTGGGGCCAACGTCCTGACTTTC. This gives the protein CASSQQSGANVLTF.

The chain joins TRBV20-1 to TRBJ1-1, with D unclear. CDR1 DFQATT and CDR2 SNEGSKA come from the germline V gene (reference sequence). Trimming took off 0 bases at V and 4 bases at J, with 9 bases between the two ends. The CDR3 sequence is 13 residues long. The CDR3 loop reads CSAREAGSTEAFF. In DNA, the CDR3 is TGCAGTGCTAGAGAGGCAGGTTCCACTGAAGCTTTCTTT.

This clonotype was seen once. The chain carries TRBV11-2 and TRBJ2-2; D call uncertain. The CDR3 has 14 residues. V was clipped by 5 bases and J by 6 bases, with 13 bases between them. Germline V gene sequence: CDR1 SGHAT, CDR2 FQNNGV. CDR3 protein: CASSLRGVSGELFF. CDR3 nucleotide sequence: TGTGCCAGCAGCCTACGTGGGGTTTCCGGGGAGCTGTTTTTT.

This clonotype appeared a few times. The chain combines TRBV12-3 or TRBV12-4 with TRBJ2-1; 12 bases match TRBD2. This CDR3 region has 14 residues. The junction had 5 bases not matched to a gene; V was cut back by 2 bases and J by 12 bases. For the CDR3, the DNA is TGTGCCAGCAGTTTACTAGCGGGAGGGTCGGTGCAGTTCTTC. Amino acids: CASSLLAGGSVQFF.

The sample holds a few counts of this clonotype. The chain joins TRBV20-1 to TRBJ2-7, with 7 bases fitting TRBD2. After removal of 6 bases from V and 6 bases from J, the junction contained 8 bases not matched to a gene. Germline values: CDR1 DFQATT, CDR2 SNEGSKA (reference sequence). This CDR3 has 12 amino acids. As DNA, the CDR3 is TGCAGTGCCTGGGACTACTTGGGCGAGCAGTACTTC. It codes for CSAWDYLGEQYF.

This rearrangement joins TRBV29-1 to TRBJ2-7; D might be TRBD2 (6 bases). V lost 4 bases and J lost 3, with 13 bases in between. There are 13 residues in the CDR3. Germline CDR1 reads SQVTM; CDR2 reads ANQGSEA. The CDR3 sequence is CSVGPGLRYEQYF. CDR3 bases: TGCAGCGTTGGCCCGGGACTCCGCTACGAGCAGTACTTC.

This chain uses TRBV6-5 with TRBJ2-2; perhaps TRBD1 as D (6 bases). Germline V CDR1 and CDR2: MNHEY, SVGAGI. V was clipped by 6 bases and J by 1 base, with 9 bases between them. This CDR3 is 14 amino acids long. In DNA form, the CDR3 reads TGTGCCAGCAGGCTACAGGGGAACACCGGGGAGCTGTTTTTT. This gives the protein CASRLQGNTGELFF.

A few counts support this clonotype. The V and J genes are TRBV7-2 and TRBJ2-7; 10 bases are a match to TRBD2. Germline trimming cut 0 bases from V and 9 bases from J; bases unmatched to any gene: 8. CDR1 and CDR2 from the germline V gene are SGHTA and FQGNSA. The CDR3 contains 15 residues. This chain's CDR3 is CASSLAGLAGVVQYF. CDR3 sequence (DNA): TGTGCCAGCAGCTTAGCGGGGCTAGCGGGAGTGGTGCAGTACTTC.

The chain has TRBV27 and TRBJ1-6; D is unclear. V was trimmed by 4 bases and J by 5 bases, leaving 9 bases between them. The CDR3 runs to 14 residues. Germline CDR1 is MNHEY and CDR2 is SMNVEV (reference sequence). CDR3 loop: CASSYGPDNSPLHF. CDR3 DNA sequence: TGTGCCAGCAGTTACGGGCCAGATAATTCACCCCTCCACTTT.

The chain uses TRBV6-6 and TRBJ1-4; D ambiguous. The CDR3 covers 14 residues. V lost 0 bases and J 7 bases, leaving 9 bases between the germline ends. The germline gives CDR1 MNHNY, CDR2 SVGAGI (reference sequence). This CDR3 reads CASSYSQPSEKLFF. The CDR3 DNA reads as TGTGCCAGCAGTTACTCCCAGCCGAGTGAAAAACTGTTTTTT.

A few counts support this clonotype. The rearrangement joins TRBV29-1 to TRBJ2-4, with 9 bases fitting TRBD1. Germline loops: CDR1 SQVTM, CDR2 ANQGSEA. There are 15 residues in the CDR3. The ends lost 3 bases at V and 3 bases at J; junction bases unmatched: 6. This CDR3 reads CSVDWTGEGKNIQYF. The CDR3 coding sequence is TGCAGCGTTGACTGGACAGGGGAGGGCAAAAACATTCAGTACTTC.

The chain recombines TRBV12-3 or TRBV12-4 with TRBJ1-2, with D possibly matching TRBD1 (5 bases). Trimming took 5 bases from V and 9 from J, leaving 13 bases between them. This CDR3 spans 12 amino acids. CDR3 loop: CASSQTGRRYTF. The CDR3 nucleotides are TGTGCCAGCAGTCAAACGGGACGGCGCTACACCTTC.

This clonotype was counted only a few times. This chain links TRBV20-1 with TRBJ2-5, with TRBD1 matching 10 bases. The CDR3 has 14 amino acids. V lost 3 bases to trimming and J lost 5 bases; unmatched junction nucleotides: 6. Per germline, CDR1 DFQATT and CDR2 SNEGSKA (reference sequence). The DNA for the CDR3 is TGCAGTGCTAGGAGCGGGACAGGGGTGGAGACCCAGTACTTC. It specifies CSARSGTGVETQYF.

The genes are TRBV19 and TRBJ1-2; D is ambiguous. V lost 1 base and J 4 bases, leaving 10 bases between the germline ends. The CDR3 extends over 14 amino acids. Germline assignment: CDR1 LNHDA and CDR2 SQIVND (reference sequence). CDR3 in amino acids: CASSIGTAGYGYTF. Here the CDR3 DNA reads TGTGCCAGTAGTATAGGAACAGCGGGCTATGGCTACACCTTC.

This sequence joins TRBV29-1 and TRBJ2-3; 7 bases are a match to TRBD1. CDR1 is SQVTM and CDR2 is ANQGSEA in the germline V gene. V trimming: 6 bases; J trimming: 0 bases; junction bases outside the gene matches: 9. The CDR3 extends over 15 amino acids. In DNA form, the CDR3 reads TGCAGCGTGGGGCCGGGACAGCGAAGCACAGATACGCAGTATTTT. As protein: CSVGPGQRSTDTQYF.

The chain employs TRBV5-1 and TRBJ2-5; D possibly corresponds to TRBD2 (6 bases). The germline V gene encodes CDR1 SGHRS and CDR2 YFSETQ. Trimming removed 0 bases at V and 5 bases at J, with 14 bases between. The CDR3 is 15 amino acids. CDR3 amino acids: CASSLDGARGETQYF. Here the CDR3 DNA reads TGCGCCAGCAGCTTGGACGGGGCCCGGGGGGAGACCCAGTACTTC.

This clonotype showed up just a few times. V is TRBV2 and J is TRBJ2-1, with 8 bases matching TRBD2. CDR1 SNHLY and CDR2 FYNNEI come from the germline V gene. The trim removed 7 bases at V and 5 bases at J, leaving 7 bases unmatched. This CDR3 contains 14 residues. The chain's CDR3 is CASIRAGVDNEQFF. DNA for the CDR3: TGTGCCAGCATTCGAGCGGGAGTCGACAATGAGCAGTTCTTC.

As regards this clonotype: The junction and the germline gene differ at one end; a read error may be behind it. The chain couples TRBV6-6 to TRBJ2-1; TRBD2 might be the D (5 bases). CDR3 length: 13 residues. CDR1 is MNHNY, CDR2 SVGAGI, per germline (reference sequence). The CDR3 spells CVSTFQRGNEQFF. CDR3 in DNA: TGTGTCAGCACCTTTCAGAGAGGGAATGAGCAGTTCTTC.

The chain uses TRBV5-6 and TRBJ2-3; TRBD2 matches 13 bases. J was trimmed by 2 bases and V by 4 bases; bases with no gene match: 4. The CDR3 has 16 amino acids. Germline V gene sequence: CDR1 SGHDT, CDR2 YYEEEE. CDR3 coding DNA: TGTGCCAGCAGCCGACTAGCGGGAGGTGCCACAGATACGCAGTATTTT. Translation gives CASSRLAGGATDTQYF. The variable domain in full, completed from reference TRBV5-6 and TRBJ2-3, reads DAGVTQSPTHLIKTRGQQVTLRCSPKSGHDTVSWYQQALGQGPQFIFQYYEEEERQRGNFPDRFSGHQFPNYSSELNVNALLLGDSALYLCASSRLAGGATDTQYFGPGTRLTVL.

The gene calls are TRBV7-2 and TRBJ2-6; no definite D call. The CDR3 has 16 amino acids. V was trimmed by 7 bases and J by 1 base, leaving 14 bases between them. Germline loops: CDR1 SGHTA, CDR2 FQGNSA. Written as DNA, the CDR3 is TGTGCCAGCACCGTCGTCCCACCTTCTGGGGCCAACGTCCTGACTTTC. Protein sequence: CASTVVPPSGANVLTF.